This is a list of T cell receptor beta chains from one sample in a study of Graves' ophthalmopathy and Graves' hyperthyroidism. A single record per CDR3 protein comes from TCRdb applying MiXCR to the multiplex PCR reads. The data contain almost 750,000 distinct CDR3 sequences, roughly 40% of them singletons. The sample consisted of peripheral blood. The receptors stem from an adult man with Graves' ophthalmopathy. The CDR3 runs from the conserved cysteine through the conserved F or W. The order of the fields is clone size, J gene, V gene, CDR3 protein. Clone size appears in some rows only: once, few, many, or a class for an expanded clone.

clone_size: .
j_call: TRBJ2-7
v_call: TRBV11-2
cdr3_aa: CASRRDRDSSYEQYF

clone_size: many
j_call: TRBJ2-5
v_call: TRBV15
cdr3_aa: CATSGNTGETQYF

clone_size: few
j_call: TRBJ1-5
v_call: TRBV24-1
cdr3_aa: CAWSVPQGVGNQPQHF

clone_size: .
j_call: TRBJ2-5
v_call: TRBV18
cdr3_aa: CASSYQETRYF

clone_size: .
j_call: TRBJ2-3
v_call: TRBV24-1
cdr3_aa: CATSDPAEPTDTQYF

clone_size: many
j_call: TRBJ2-7
v_call: TRBV10-3
cdr3_aa: CAIRRTEGSYEQYF

clone_size: many
j_call: TRBJ1-4
v_call: TRBV10-3
cdr3_aa: CAISAAGQEGEKLFF

clone_size: .
j_call: TRBJ2-7
v_call: TRBV7-2
cdr3_aa: CAINPGSLHEQYF

clone_size: .
j_call: TRBJ1-4
v_call: TRBV6-5
cdr3_aa: CASKRGSTNEKLFF

clone_size: many
j_call: TRBJ1-2
v_call: TRBV7-3
cdr3_aa: CASSADNYYGYTF

clone_size: .
j_call: TRBJ2-2
v_call: TRBV7-2
cdr3_aa: CASGGRGLSTGELFF

clone_size: once
j_call: TRBJ1-2
v_call: TRBV6-6
cdr3_aa: CASSYGDTANYGYTF

clone_size: .
j_call: TRBJ2-5
v_call: TRBV7-2
cdr3_aa: CASSLEGVTVETQYF

clone_size: .
j_call: TRBJ1-2
v_call: TRBV2
cdr3_aa: CASSYSRTGSGYTF

clone_size: .
j_call: TRBJ2-7
v_call: TRBV9
cdr3_aa: CASSVSGTAYEQYF

clone_size: .
j_call: TRBJ1-2
v_call: TRBV12-3/TRBV12-4
cdr3_aa: CASSLAGTAYGYTF

clone_size: .
j_call: TRBJ2-7
v_call: TRBV7-9
cdr3_aa: CASSLAGTRSYEQYF

clone_size: .
j_call: TRBJ1-6
v_call: TRBV25-1
cdr3_aa: CASSDRGLNSPLHF

clone_size: .
j_call: TRBJ1-4
v_call: TRBV7-6
cdr3_aa: CASSLDIGGSEKLFF

clone_size: many
j_call: TRBJ2-7
v_call: TRBV7-9
cdr3_aa: CASSLGDPTGQYF

clone_size: .
j_call: TRBJ2-2
v_call: TRBV25-1
cdr3_aa: CASSETARWWAGELFF

clone_size: many
j_call: TRBJ2-5
v_call: TRBV7-2
cdr3_aa: CASSSGGVQTQYF

clone_size: many
j_call: TRBJ1-5
v_call: TRBV7-8
cdr3_aa: CASSLARGGNQPQHF

clone_size: .
j_call: TRBJ1-2
v_call: TRBV10-2
cdr3_aa: CASSELLSNYGYTF

clone_size: .
j_call: TRBJ1-4
v_call: TRBV6-5
cdr3_aa: CASSYGGGREKLFF

clone_size: .
j_call: TRBJ1-5
v_call: TRBV24-1
cdr3_aa: CATSDPGDSSQPQHF

clone_size: few
j_call: TRBJ2-2
v_call: TRBV7-9
cdr3_aa: CASSSGRTYTGELFF

clone_size: .
j_call: TRBJ2-5
v_call: TRBV2
cdr3_aa: CASSEAVGASPQYF

clone_size: .
j_call: TRBJ2-7
v_call: TRBV20-1
cdr3_aa: CSARGEGQGTYEQYF

clone_size: .
j_call: TRBJ1-2
v_call: TRBV7-2
cdr3_aa: CASSPVGGHWGYTF

clone_size: .
j_call: TRBJ2-6
v_call: TRBV6-6
cdr3_aa: CASSEAVGTGANVLTF

clone_size: .
j_call: TRBJ2-7
v_call: TRBV6-6
cdr3_aa: CASSLWQGSDEQYF

clone_size: many
j_call: TRBJ2-7
v_call: TRBV7-2
cdr3_aa: CASSLAGGQGYEQYF

clone_size: .
j_call: TRBJ1-2
v_call: TRBV15
cdr3_aa: CATSRGSAGYTF

clone_size: .
j_call: TRBJ2-7
v_call: TRBV7-9
cdr3_aa: CASNAGTGSHEQYF

clone_size: .
j_call: TRBJ2-2
v_call: TRBV6-1
cdr3_aa: CASSKYTGELFF

clone_size: few
j_call: TRBJ2-3
v_call: TRBV6-5
cdr3_aa: CASSPSSDTQYF

clone_size: .
j_call: TRBJ1-4
v_call: TRBV5-1
cdr3_aa: CASSLFGTSTNEKLFF

clone_size: many
j_call: TRBJ2-7
v_call: TRBV10-3
cdr3_aa: CAAGGTGGYEQYF

clone_size: .
j_call: TRBJ2-7
v_call: TRBV7-2
cdr3_aa: CASSLLSSHYEQYF

clone_size: .
j_call: TRBJ1-2
v_call: TRBV9
cdr3_aa: CASSLDFGNGYTF

clone_size: many
j_call: TRBJ1-6
v_call: TRBV12-3/TRBV12-4
cdr3_aa: CASSSGQGNSPLHF

clone_size: many
j_call: TRBJ1-5
v_call: TRBV24-1
cdr3_aa: CATSDSGTGDQPQHF

clone_size: .
j_call: TRBJ2-6
v_call: TRBV12-3/TRBV12-4
cdr3_aa: CASNLNGANVLTF

clone_size: many
j_call: TRBJ1-1
v_call: TRBV4-1
cdr3_aa: CASSQDWQALNTEAFF

clone_size: .
j_call: TRBJ1-5
v_call: TRBV19
cdr3_aa: CASSAVTGSNQPQHF